The 10 T cell receptor beta chains below were found in one sample sequenced in a study of T cells after yellow fever vaccination. TCRdb recomputed calls from the 5' RACE reads with MiXCR, one row per CDR3 protein. This table holds some 160,000 distinct CDR3 sequences, approximately 10% found once. Sequences were derived from CD8+ T cells sorted from PBMCs, sampled 45 days after the yellow fever booster vaccination. The source is a man between 18 and 35 years old who received the YFV17D yellow fever vaccine.

The chain has TRBV6-5 and TRBJ2-1; no clear D. CDR3 length: 14 amino acids. CDR1 is MNHEY, CDR2 SVGAGI, per germline. The V and J ends lost 5 bases and 12 bases respectively, with 20 bases between them. The CDR3 reads CASSPDGPTITQFF. In DNA form, the CDR3 reads TGTGCCAGCAGTCCGGACGGACCTACAATTACGCAGTTCTTC.

This clonotype occurred a few times. The rearrangement joins TRBV12-3 or TRBV12-4 to TRBJ1-6; D unclear. This CDR3 spans 11 amino acids. Trimming left V 7 bases short and J 9 bases short, with 7 bases between. CDR3 sequence (DNA): TGTGCCAGCACCTCGGGTTCACCCCTCCACTTT. Protein sequence: CASTSGSPLHF.

This clonotype was detected only a few times. The V gene is TRBV27, the J gene TRBJ2-1; D uncertain. V was clipped by 5 bases and J by 12 bases, with 14 bases between them. Per the germline V gene, CDR1 is MNHEY and CDR2 is SMNVEV (reference sequence). CDR3 size: 12 residues. The CDR3 reads CASSLRGVGQFF. Written as DNA, the CDR3 is TGTGCCAGCAGTCTTCGTGGAGTCGGGCAGTTCTTC.

This clonotype came up a few times. The chain carries TRBV14 and TRBJ2-7; 10 nucleotides align to TRBD1. J gave up 5 bases and V 3 bases, and 4 bases lay outside the gene matches. The germline V gene encodes CDR1 SGHDN and CDR2 FVKESK. The CDR3 totals 14 residues. CDR3 protein: CASSHRDRGNEQYV. CDR3 in DNA: TGTGCCAGCAGCCACCGGGACAGGGGAAACGAGCAGTACGTC.

There are many counts of this clonotype. The J gene is TRBJ2-5, the V gene TRBV4-3, with TRBD1 matching over 7 bases. Germline V gives CDR1 LGHNA, CDR2 YSLEER. This CDR3 region has 15 residues. With 0 bases clipped from V and 1 base from J, the junction kept 2 bases outside the gene matches. This CDR3 reads CASSQDYRGQETQYF. The CDR3 bases are TGCGCCAGCAGCCAAGATTACAGGGGCCAAGAGACCCAGTACTTC.

This chain uses TRBV6-5 with TRBJ1-2, with D uncertain. The CDR3 has 13 amino acids. V lost 6 bases, J lost 3 bases, and 11 bases lay in between. CDR1 MNHEY and CDR2 SVGAGI come from the germline V gene. CDR3 in amino acids: CASRPEEDYGYTF. The CDR3, as DNA: TGTGCCAGCAGACCGGAGGAGGACTATGGCTACACCTTC.

CDR3 in amino acids: CASSDAGWKSTDTQYF. The CDR3 DNA reads TGTGCCAGCAGCGACGCAGGGTGGAAGAGCACAGATACGCAGTATTTT. The V call is TRBV7-9, the J call TRBJ2-3; D might be TRBD1 (5 bases). The CDR3 is 16 residues long. V lost 5 bases to trimming and J lost 0 bases, with 15 bases between them. From germline, CDR1 is SEHNR and CDR2 FQNEAQ (reference sequence).

This clonotype was observed a handful of times. The J gene is TRBJ1-5, the V gene TRBV6-6; a weak D match, TRBD1 (5 bases). Deletions cut 8 bases from V and 1 base from J, with 15 bases between. The CDR3 totals 15 residues. CDR1 and CDR2 (germline): MNHNY, SVGAGI (reference sequence). In DNA form, the CDR3 reads TGTGCCAGCCAAGGCTGGGGCCGCAGCAATCAGCCCCAGCATTTT. The encoded protein is CASQGWGRSNQPQHF.

V and J are TRBV24-1 and TRBJ2-3; D unresolved. Trimming took 0 bases from V and 1 from J, leaving 7 bases between them. Germline V gives CDR1 KGHDR, CDR2 SFDVKD. This CDR3 spans 15 amino acids. The CDR3 loop is CATSDLPAGTDTQYF. The DNA for the CDR3 is TGTGCCACCAGTGATTTGCCCGCGGGCACAGATACGCAGTATTTT.

This clonotype was seen only a few times. V gene TRBV12-3 or TRBV12-4 combines with J gene TRBJ1-1; no definite D call. The V end lost 6 bases, the J end lost 1 base, and 9 bases lay between the germline ends. This CDR3 is 13 amino acids long. CDR3 residues: CASSLIRNTEAFF. CDR3 bases: TGTGCCAGCAGCCTCATACGGAACACTGAAGCTTTCTTT.